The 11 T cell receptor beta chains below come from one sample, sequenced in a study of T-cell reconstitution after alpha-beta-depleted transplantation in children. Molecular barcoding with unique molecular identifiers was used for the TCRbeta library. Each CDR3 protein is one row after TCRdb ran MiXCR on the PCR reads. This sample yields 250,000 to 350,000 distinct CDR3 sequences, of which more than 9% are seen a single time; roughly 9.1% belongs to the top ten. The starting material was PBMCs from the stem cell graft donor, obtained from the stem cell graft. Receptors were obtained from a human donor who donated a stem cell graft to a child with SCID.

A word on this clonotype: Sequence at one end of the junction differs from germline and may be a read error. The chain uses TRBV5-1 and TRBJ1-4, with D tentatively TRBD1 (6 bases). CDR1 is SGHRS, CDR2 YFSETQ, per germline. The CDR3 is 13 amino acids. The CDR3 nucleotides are TGCGACAGCAGCTGGGGTACAGGGTCGGAACTGTTTTTT. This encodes CDSSWGTGSELFF.

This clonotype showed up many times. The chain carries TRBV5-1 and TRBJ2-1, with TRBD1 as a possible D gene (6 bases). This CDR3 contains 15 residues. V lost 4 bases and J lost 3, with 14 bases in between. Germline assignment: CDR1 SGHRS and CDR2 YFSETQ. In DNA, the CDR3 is TGCGCCAGCAGCGCCTCCGGGACAAACTACAATGAGCAGTTCTTC. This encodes CASSASGTNYNEQFF.

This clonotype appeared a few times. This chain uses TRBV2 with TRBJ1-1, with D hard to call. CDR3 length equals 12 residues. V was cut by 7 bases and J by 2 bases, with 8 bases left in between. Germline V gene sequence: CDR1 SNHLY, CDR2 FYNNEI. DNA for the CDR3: TGTGCCAGCATGGTTGGAAACACTGAAGCTTTCTTT. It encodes CASMVGNTEAFF.

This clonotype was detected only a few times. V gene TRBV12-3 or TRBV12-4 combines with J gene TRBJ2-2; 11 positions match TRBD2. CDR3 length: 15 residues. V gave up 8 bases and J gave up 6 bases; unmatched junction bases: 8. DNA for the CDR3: TGTGCCAGCTCCGTAGCGGGGGGGCTGGCCGGGGAGCTGTTTTTT. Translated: CASSVAGGLAGELFF.

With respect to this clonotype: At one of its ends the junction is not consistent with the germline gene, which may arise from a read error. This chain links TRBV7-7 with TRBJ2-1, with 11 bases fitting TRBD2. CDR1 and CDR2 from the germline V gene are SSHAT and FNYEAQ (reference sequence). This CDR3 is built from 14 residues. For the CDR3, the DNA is TGTGCTAGCAGCACTAGCGGGGGATACAATGAGCAGTTCTTC. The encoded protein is CASSTSGGYNEQFF.

The CDR3 protein is CASNDDSYEQYF. The CDR3 coding sequence is TGTGCCAGTAACGACGACAGCTACGAGCAGTACTTC. V and J are TRBV14 and TRBJ2-7; D is possibly TRBD1 (5 bases). The CDR3 length is 12 residues. The V and J ends lost 9 bases and 3 bases respectively, with 12 bases between them. Germline-derived CDR1 and CDR2 are SGHDN and FVKESK.

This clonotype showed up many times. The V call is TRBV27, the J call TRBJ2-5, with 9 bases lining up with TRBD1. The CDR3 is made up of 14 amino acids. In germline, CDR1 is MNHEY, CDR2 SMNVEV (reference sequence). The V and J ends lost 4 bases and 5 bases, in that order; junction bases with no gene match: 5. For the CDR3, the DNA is TGTGCCAGCAGTTGGGGACAGGGTTCGGAGACCCAGTACTTC. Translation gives CASSWGQGSETQYF.

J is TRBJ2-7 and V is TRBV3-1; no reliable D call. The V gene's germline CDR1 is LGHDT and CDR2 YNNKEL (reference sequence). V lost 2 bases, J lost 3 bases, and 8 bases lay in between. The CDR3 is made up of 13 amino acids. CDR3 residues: CASSQSAYYEQYF. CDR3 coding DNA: TGTGCCAGCAGCCAAAGCGCTTACTACGAGCAGTACTTC.

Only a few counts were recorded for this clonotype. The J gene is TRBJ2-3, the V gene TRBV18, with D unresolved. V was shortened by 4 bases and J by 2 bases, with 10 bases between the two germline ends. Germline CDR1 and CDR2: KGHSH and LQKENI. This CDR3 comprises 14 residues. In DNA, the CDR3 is TGTGCCAGCTCACTATCGCAGGTCACAGATACGCAGTATTTT. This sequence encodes CASSLSQVTDTQYF. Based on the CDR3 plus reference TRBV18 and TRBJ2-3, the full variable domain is NAGVMQNPRHLVRRRGQEARLRCSPMKGHSHVYWYRQLPEEGLKFMVYLQKENIIDESGMPKERFSAEFPKEGPSILRIQQVVRGDSAAYFCASSLSQVTDTQYFGPGTRLTVL.

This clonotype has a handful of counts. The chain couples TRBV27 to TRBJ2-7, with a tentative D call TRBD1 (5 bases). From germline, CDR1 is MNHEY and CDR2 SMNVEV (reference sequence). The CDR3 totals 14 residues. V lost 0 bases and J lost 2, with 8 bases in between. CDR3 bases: TGTGCCAGCAGTTTATCGGGGCAGGCCTACGAGCAGTACTTC. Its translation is CASSLSGQAYEQYF.

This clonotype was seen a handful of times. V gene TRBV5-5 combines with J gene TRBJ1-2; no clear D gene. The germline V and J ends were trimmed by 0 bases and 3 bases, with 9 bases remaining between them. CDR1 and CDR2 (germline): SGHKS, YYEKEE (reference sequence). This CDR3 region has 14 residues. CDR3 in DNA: TGTGCCAGCAGCTTGGAGGTCGGATACTATGGCTACACCTTC. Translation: CASSLEVGYYGYTF.